A selection of T cell receptor beta chains follows, all from one sample in a study of shared clonotypes between healthy human individuals. Clones were read by immunoSEQ multiplex PCR, and TCRdb kept only the in-frame ones, dropping some. This table has 800,000 to 1,200,000 clones, around 78% appearing once. The sequencing sample was made of memory CD4+ T cells from PBMCs. Receptor source: a young man in good health. Some clones in this sample may be carry-over from other donors' samples. The CDR3 runs from the conserved cysteine through the conserved F or W. A D gene is named only where the DNA matches it firmly. The size of a clone is reported for some rows only, either as once, few or many, or as a class for expanded clones.

>-|-|TRBJ2-7|TRBV11-1
TGTGCCAGCAGCCTCTTTGGAGGGTCCAACGAGCAGTACTTC
CASSLFGGSNEQYF
>-|-|TRBJ2-3|TRBV7-3
TGTGCCAGCAGCTTCACTAGAGATTATACGCAGTATTTT
CASSFTRDYTQYF
>TRBD1|-|TRBJ1-4|TRBV28
TGTGCCAGCAGTCGACAGGGGGATGAAAAACTGTTTTTT
CASSRQGDEKLFF
>TRBD2|-|TRBJ2-7|TRBV7-2
TGTGCCAGCAGCTTATGGACTAGCGGGGGCTCCTACGAGCAGTACTTC
CASSLWTSGGSYEQYF
>TRBD2|-|TRBJ2-1|TRBV7-2
TGTGCCAGCAGCCGATCTAGCGGTTCCTACAATGAGCAGTTCTTC
CASSRSSGSYNEQFF
>TRBD2|-|TRBJ2-7|TRBV7-8
TGTGCCACGGGACTAGCGGGAGTTGGGCATTACGAGCAGTACTTC
CATGLAGVGHYEQYF
>TRBD1|-|TRBJ1-2|TRBV11-2
TGTGCCAGCAGCCAGAGGACAACACCGGGACAGGCCCTTGAAAGGGGCTACACCTTC
CASSQRTTPGQALERGYTF
>-|-|TRBJ2-6|TRBV21-1
TGTGCCAGCAGCTGCGTAAGAGACAGGGTAGGGCCCGGTGGGGCCAACGTCCTGACTTTC
CASSCVRDRVGPGGANVLTF
>-|-|TRBJ2-7|TRBV27
TGTGCCAGCCGCCCGGGACTTCGCTACGAGCAGTACTTC
CASRPGLRYEQYF
>-|-|TRBJ2-6|TRBV2
TGTGCCAGCAGTGAATCTGGGTCAACTGGGGCCAACGTCCTGACTTTC
CASSESGSTGANVLTF
>-|-|TRBJ2-1|TRBV27
TGTGCCAGCAGTGGCCGGGAGAGACACAATGAGCAGTTCTTC
CASSGRERHNEQFF
>-|-|TRBJ2-3|TRBV7-2
TGTGCCAGCAGCCCACGACAGTCGGGGGGCACAGATACGCAGTATTTT
CASSPRQSGGTDTQYF
>-|few|TRBJ1-2|TRBV7-2
TGTGCCAGCAGCTTAGTCGGACAGTGGCTTTCGGGCTACACCTTC
CASSLVGQWLSGYTF
>TRBD1|once|TRBJ2-1|TRBV2
TGTGCCAGCAACAGGGGTCAGTCGAATGAGCAGTTCTTC
CASNRGQSNEQFF
>-|-|TRBJ2-7|TRBV5-1
TGCGCCAGCGCCTTCAATCCAGGTCCTATCGACGAGCAGTACTTC
CASAFNPGPIDEQYF
>TRBD1|few|TRBJ1-1|TRBV18
TGTGCCAGCTCAACAGGGACAGGGGAACTGAACACTGAAGCTTTCTTT
CASSTGTGELNTEAFF
>TRBD1|-|TRBJ2-1|TRBV11-1
TGTGCCAGCAGCTTAAGTGGACAGGGTAGGGATGAGCAGTTCTTC
CASSLSGQGRDEQFF
>TRBD1|-|TRBJ2-1|TRBV5-1
TGCGCCAGCAGCTTGGCACGGCAGGGGGCTGGCAATGAGCAGTTCTTC
CASSLARQGAGNEQFF
>TRBD2|-|TRBJ2-5|TRBV6-6
TGTGCCAGCAGATCCGGGACTACCAGCCAAGAGACCCAGTACTTC
CASRSGTTSQETQYF
>-|-|TRBJ2-3|TRBV20-1
TGCAGTGCCAGACTAGGAGATACGCAGTATTTT
CSARLGDTQYF
>-|once|TRBJ1-4|TRBV6-4
TGTGCCAGCCGTCGTCGGGCACCTAATGAAAAACTGTTTTTT
CASRRRAPNEKLFF
>TRBD2|-|TRBJ2-1|TRBV7-9
TGTGCCAGCAGCTTGGCGGGAGCGGGGGATGAGCAGTTCTTC
CASSLAGAGDEQFF
>-|-|TRBJ2-1|TRBV28
TGTGCCAGCATTCCGCCGTGGGGAGGGGGTGAGCAGTTCTTC
CASIPPWGGGEQFF
>-|-|TRBJ2-5|TRBV21-1
TGTGCCAGTCTACGAGGGCGGGACGGGGAGACCCAGTACTTC
CASLRGRDGETQYF
>TRBD1|few|TRBJ2-3|TRBV27
TGTGCCAGCAGTTTATCCCGGGGGACAGGGAGCACAGATACGCAGTATTTT
CASSLSRGTGSTDTQYF
>TRBD1|-|TRBJ1-1|TRBV4-1
TGCGCCAGCAGCCAGGGACAGGGGGGCGGTATAGTGGCTTTCTTT
CASSQGQGGGIVAFF
>-|-|TRBJ1-1|TRBV19
TGTGCCAGTAGTATAATGGGTGGGAACACTGAAGCTTTCTTT
CASSIMGGNTEAFF
>-|-|TRBJ2-7|TRBV21-1
TGTGCCAGCAGCGGGGGTGTCTGGACTAGCGGGAGTATAGGAAACGAGCAGTACTTC
CASSGGVWTSGSIGNEQYF
>-|-|TRBJ1-4|TRBV5-4
TGTGCCAGCAGCTTGGACAACGTTAATGAAAAACTGTTTTTT
CASSLDNVNEKLFF
>TRBD1|once|TRBJ2-7|TRBV7-8
TGTGCCAGCAGCTACGACAGGGGTGACGAGCAGTACTTC
CASSYDRGDEQYF
>-|-|TRBJ2-5|TRBV28
TGTGCCAGCACTATTCAGGGTACCGGAGAGACCCAGTACTTC
CASTIQGTGETQYF
>-|-|TRBJ1-1|TRBV7-3
TGTGCCAGCAGCCCAGGGTGGGGGACTGAAGCTTTCTTT
CASSPGWGTEAFF
>TRBD1|-|TRBJ2-7|TRBV18
TGTGCCAGCTCACCAGTGGACAGGGGTGGAGAGCAGTACTTC
CASSPVDRGGEQYF
>-|-|TRBJ1-2|TRBV7-2
TGTGCCAGCAGCGCCAACGGTAGAACTAACTATGGCTACACCTTC
CASSANGRTNYGYTF
>-|once|TRBJ2-3|TRBV11-3
TGTGCCAGCAGCTTAGGGCCCTCCACAGATACGCAGTATTTT
CASSLGPSTDTQYF
>-|-|TRBJ2-1|TRBV9
TGTGCCAGCAGCGTACGAGCGGCCAGTCATGAGCAGTTCTTC
CASSVRAASHEQFF
>-|-|TRBJ2-7|TRBV29-1
TGCAGCGGAGGATGGCTAACCGGCTGGCAGTACTTC
CSGGWLTGWQYF
>TRBD1|many|TRBJ2-5|TRBV28
TGTGCCAGCCGGACAGGGCTGCACCCAGAGACCCAGTACTTC
CASRTGLHPETQYF
>-|once|TRBJ2-2|TRBV29-1
TGCAGCGTTGCCTGGACATCGAACACCGGGGAGCTGTTTTTT
CSVAWTSNTGELFF
>-|-|TRBJ1-2|TRBV19
TGTGCCAGTAGCCCGGACGGTGCCTATGGCTACACCTTC
CASSPDGAYGYTF
>-|-|TRBJ1-3|TRBV7-2
TGTGCCAGCAGCTTAGAACAGGGAGACACCATATATTTT
CASSLEQGDTIYF
>-|-|TRBJ1-5|TRBV4-1
TGCGCCAGCAGCCAAATTCCAGGGAGCAATCAGCCCCAGCATTTT
CASSQIPGSNQPQHF
>-|-|TRBJ1-1|TRBV6-6
TGTGCCAGCAGTTCCGCCCCGCAGGTTGTGAGGACTGAAGCTTTCTTT
CASSSAPQVVRTEAFF
>-|-|TRBJ1-2|TRBV14
TGTGCCAGCAGCCAAACCTCCGGGATCCCAATCTTC
CASSQTSGIPIF
>TRBD2|-|TRBJ2-1|TRBV7-6
TGTGCCAGCAGCTCCTATAGACTAGCGCGGAGGGTGGGGAGCTCCTACAATGAGCAGTTCTTC
CASSSYRLARRVGSSYNEQFF
>-|few|TRBJ1-3|TRBV5-6
TGTGCCAGCAGTCCGAAGGGACCTGGAAACACCATATATTTT
CASSPKGPGNTIYF
>-|few|TRBJ1-4|TRBV7-9
TGTGCCAGCAGCCTCGCCCTAGAAAAACTGTTTTTT
CASSLALEKLFF
>-|-|TRBJ1-2|TRBV5-6
TGTGCCAGCAGCTTCTGGGGCAGGGTGGAAGGCTACACCTTC
CASSFWGRVEGYTF
>-|-|TRBJ1-2|TRBV6-5
TGTGCCAGCAGTTACTCATCTGGGAGTAGTGGCTACACCTTC
CASSYSSGSSGYTF
>-|-|TRBJ1-2|TRBV9
TGTGCCAGCAGCGTAGCTCCGGGGCTTTCCGTCTATGGCTACACCTTC
CASSVAPGLSVYGYTF
>-|-|TRBJ2-7|TRBV23-1
TGCGCCAGCAGTCACCCCGCCCCCATTAGGGGACCCGAGCAGTACTTC
CASSHPAPIRGPEQYF
>TRBD2|-|TRBJ2-5|TRBV5-1
TGCGCCAGCAGCTTCGCGGGAGCAGGAGAGACCCAGTACTTC
CASSFAGAGETQYF